The source of this T cell receptor beta chain is a study of blood T cells in healthy people across ages. Whenever a sample was processed, at least 6 million PBMCs were isolated. The CDR3 totals 13 residues. V gave up 2 bases and J gave up 0 bases, with 7 bases separating them. Germline V gives CDR1 GTSNPN, CDR2 SVGIG (reference sequence). A second PCR, run for about 7 to 11 cycles, used a sample-barcoded 5' primer plus a J-beta primer mix. Every cDNA molecule carried a tag from a template-switch adaptor bearing 12 random nucleotides. TCRdb re-called the 5' RACE reads with MiXCR, one entry per CDR3 protein. The table includes around 800,000 distinct CDR3 sequences, approximately 24% detected once. These same records also appear under a second study, on T cells of mothers and their children. That source adds: RNA was extracted, and all of it went into cDNA synthesis at about 1.4 ug per 15 ul.

The receptor's source is a boy between 5 and 17 years old in good health. The specimen was blood. The chain employs TRBV30 and TRBJ1-1; D is unclear. In nucleotides, the CDR3 is TGTGCCTGGAGTAAAAAATTGAACACTGAAGCTTTCTTT. It yields the protein CAWSKKLNTEAFF.